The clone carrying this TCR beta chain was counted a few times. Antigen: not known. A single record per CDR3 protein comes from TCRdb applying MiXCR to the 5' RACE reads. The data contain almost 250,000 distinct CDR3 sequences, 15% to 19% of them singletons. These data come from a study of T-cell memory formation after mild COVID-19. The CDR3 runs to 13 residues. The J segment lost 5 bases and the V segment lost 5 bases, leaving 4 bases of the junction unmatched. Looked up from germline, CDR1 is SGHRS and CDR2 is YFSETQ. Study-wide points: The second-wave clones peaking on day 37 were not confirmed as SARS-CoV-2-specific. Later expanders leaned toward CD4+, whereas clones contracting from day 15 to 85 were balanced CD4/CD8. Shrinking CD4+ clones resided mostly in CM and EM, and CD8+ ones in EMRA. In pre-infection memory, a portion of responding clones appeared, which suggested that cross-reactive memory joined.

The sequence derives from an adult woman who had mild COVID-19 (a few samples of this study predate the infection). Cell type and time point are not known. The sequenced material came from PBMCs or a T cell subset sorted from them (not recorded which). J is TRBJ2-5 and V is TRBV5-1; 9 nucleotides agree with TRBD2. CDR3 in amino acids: CASRGLAGETQYF. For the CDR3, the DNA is TGCGCCAGCAGGGGACTAGCCGGGGAGACCCAGTACTTC. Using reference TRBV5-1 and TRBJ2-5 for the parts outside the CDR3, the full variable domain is KAGVTQTPRYLIKTRGQQVTLSCSPISGHRSVSWYQQTPGQGLQFLFEYFSETQRNKGNFPGRFSGRQFSNSRSEMNVSTLELGDSALYLCASRGLAGETQYFGPGTRLLVL.